This T cell receptor (beta chain) is drawn from a study of identical twins. From the 5' RACE reads, TCRdb called clonotypes with MiXCR, one entry per CDR3 protein. The table includes about 340,000 distinct CDR3 sequences, 12% detected once. CDR3 size: 18 residues. The same sample was also used in a study of yellow fever vaccine responses in identical twins.

J is TRBJ2-1 and V is TRBV21-1; whether TRBD1, the table's D call, matches the DNA was not checked. TRBV21-1 constitutes a pseudogene. Specimen: CD8+ T cells sorted from blood. The receptor was derived from a woman between 18 and 29 years old in good health. CDR3 amino acids: CASSKDWGRMGIGNEQFF. The DNA of the CDR3 is TGTGCCAGCAGCAAAGATTGGGGGCGCATGGGGATAGGCAATGAGCAGTTCTTC.